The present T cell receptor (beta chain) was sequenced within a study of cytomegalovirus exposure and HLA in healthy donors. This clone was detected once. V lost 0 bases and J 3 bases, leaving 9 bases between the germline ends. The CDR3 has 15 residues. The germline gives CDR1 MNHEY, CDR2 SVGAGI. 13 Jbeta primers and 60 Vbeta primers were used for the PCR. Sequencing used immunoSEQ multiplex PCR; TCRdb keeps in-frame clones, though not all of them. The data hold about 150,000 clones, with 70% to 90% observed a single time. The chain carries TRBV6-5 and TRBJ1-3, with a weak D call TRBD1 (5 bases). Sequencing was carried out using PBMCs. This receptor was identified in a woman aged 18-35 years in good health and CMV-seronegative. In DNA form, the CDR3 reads TGTGCCAGCAGTTACTCGTTTACAGGTGGAAACACCATATATTTT. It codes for CASSYSFTGGNTIYF.